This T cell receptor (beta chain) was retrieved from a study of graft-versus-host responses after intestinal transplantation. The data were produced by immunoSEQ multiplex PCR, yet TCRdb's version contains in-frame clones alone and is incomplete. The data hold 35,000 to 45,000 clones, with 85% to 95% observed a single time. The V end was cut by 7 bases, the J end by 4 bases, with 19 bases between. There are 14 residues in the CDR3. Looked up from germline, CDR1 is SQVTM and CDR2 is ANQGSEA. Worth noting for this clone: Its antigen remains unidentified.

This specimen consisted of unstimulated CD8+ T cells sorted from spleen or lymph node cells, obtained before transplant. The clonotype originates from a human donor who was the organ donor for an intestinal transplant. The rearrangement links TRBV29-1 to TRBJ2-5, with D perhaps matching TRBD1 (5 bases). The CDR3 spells CSAPGQGIRETQYF. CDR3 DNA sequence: TGCAGCGCCCCCGGGCAGGGAATAAGAGAGACCCAGTACTTC.